This is a list of T cell receptor beta chains from one sample in a study of blood T cells in healthy people across ages. Via MiXCR, TCRdb re-called the 5' RACE reads, giving one row per CDR3 protein. The sample lists approximately 1.5 million distinct CDR3 sequences, around 35% occurring once. The sequencing sample was made of blood. These receptors were collected from a woman in her thirties in good health. CDR3s include the opening cysteine and the closing phenylalanine or tryptophan. The order of the fields is V gene, D gene, J gene, clone size, CDR3 protein, CDR3 DNA. A D gene is named only where the DNA matches it firmly. Clone size is shown for a subset of rows, as once, few, many or a class of expanded clone.

V gene: TRBV20-1
D gene: TRBD2
J gene: TRBJ2-1
clone size: .
CDR3 protein: CSATKLGLRYNEQFF
CDR3 DNA: TGCAGTGCTACGAAATTGGGACTAAGATACAATGAGCAGTTCTTC

V gene: TRBV7-9
D gene: .
J gene: TRBJ1-2
clone size: .
CDR3 protein: CASSSDPWDYGYTF
CDR3 DNA: TGTGCCAGCAGCTCAGACCCCTGGGACTATGGCTACACCTTC

V gene: TRBV3-1
D gene: TRBD1
J gene: TRBJ2-7
clone size: .
CDR3 protein: CASSQEGGLYEQYF
CDR3 DNA: TGTGCCAGCAGCCAAGAAGGGGGCCTTTACGAGCAGTACTTC

V gene: TRBV12-3/TRBV12-4
D gene: TRBD1
J gene: TRBJ2-7
clone size: .
CDR3 protein: CASRQDRDLPKSYEQYF
CDR3 DNA: TGTGCCAGCAGGCAGGACAGGGACCTTCCCAAATCCTACGAGCAGTACTTC

V gene: TRBV25-1
D gene: .
J gene: TRBJ2-7
clone size: few
CDR3 protein: CASSPGGQSTSYEQYF
CDR3 DNA: TGTGCCAGCAGTCCCGGGGGACAGTCCACCTCCTACGAGCAGTACTTC

V gene: TRBV29-1
D gene: .
J gene: TRBJ2-1
clone size: many
CDR3 protein: CSSGGQYNEQFF
CDR3 DNA: TGCAGCTCGGGGGGACAATACAATGAGCAGTTCTTC

V gene: TRBV7-3
D gene: .
J gene: TRBJ1-3
clone size: .
CDR3 protein: CASSLVGGPGNTIYF
CDR3 DNA: TGTGCCAGCAGCTTAGTGGGCGGCCCTGGAAACACCATATATTTT

V gene: TRBV6-5
D gene: TRBD1
J gene: TRBJ1-2
clone size: .
CDR3 protein: CASSYRTGSGYTF
CDR3 DNA: TGTGCCAGCAGTTACCGGACAGGGAGTGGCTACACCTTC

V gene: TRBV20-1
D gene: .
J gene: TRBJ2-7
clone size: .
CDR3 protein: CSAMNRASHYEQYF
CDR3 DNA: TGCAGTGCTATGAATAGGGCGAGTCACTACGAGCAGTACTTC

V gene: TRBV14
D gene: .
J gene: TRBJ2-7
clone size: .
CDR3 protein: CANSWQITYEQYF
CDR3 DNA: TGTGCCAACAGCTGGCAAATTACCTACGAGCAGTACTTC

V gene: TRBV27
D gene: TRBD1
J gene: TRBJ2-4
clone size: .
CDR3 protein: CASSFGQGGIQYF
CDR3 DNA: TGTGCCAGCAGTTTTGGACAGGGGGGCATTCAGTACTTC

V gene: TRBV27
D gene: TRBD1
J gene: TRBJ2-1
clone size: .
CDR3 protein: CASRGDRGGVYDNEQFF
CDR3 DNA: TGTGCCAGCAGAGGGGACAGGGGGGGGGTCTACGACAATGAGCAGTTCTTC

V gene: TRBV28
D gene: .
J gene: TRBJ1-4
clone size: .
CDR3 protein: CASSELSNEKLFF
CDR3 DNA: TGTGCCAGCAGTGAACTTTCTAATGAAAAACTGTTTTTT

V gene: TRBV10-3
D gene: .
J gene: TRBJ1-5
clone size: few
CDR3 protein: CAISESVDQPQHF
CDR3 DNA: TGTGCCATCAGTGAGTCGGTGGATCAGCCCCAGCATTTT

V gene: TRBV5-6
D gene: .
J gene: TRBJ2-5
clone size: .
CDR3 protein: CASSWMGGLEETQYF
CDR3 DNA: TGTGCCAGCAGCTGGATGGGGGGACTGGAAGAGACCCAGTACTTC

V gene: TRBV21-1
D gene: .
J gene: TRBJ1-2
clone size: .
CDR3 protein: CASSVSGTGVNYGYTF
CDR3 DNA: TGTGCCAGCAGCGTTTCCGGGACAGGGGTTAACTATGGCTACACCTTC

V gene: TRBV9
D gene: .
J gene: TRBJ1-2
clone size: .
CDR3 protein: CASSVRESDGYTF
CDR3 DNA: TGTGCCAGCAGCGTGAGGGAATCTGATGGCTACACCTTC

V gene: TRBV7-3
D gene: TRBD2
J gene: TRBJ2-5
clone size: once
CDR3 protein: CASSSLLAGGPETQYF
CDR3 DNA: TGTGCCAGCAGCTCCCTTCTAGCGGGGGGGCCAGAGACCCAGTACTTC

V gene: TRBV20-1
D gene: .
J gene: TRBJ1-1
clone size: few
CDR3 protein: CSARRTGNTEAFF
CDR3 DNA: TGCAGTGCTAGAAGAACAGGGAACACTGAAGCTTTCTTT

V gene: TRBV7-2
D gene: .
J gene: TRBJ2-1
clone size: .
CDR3 protein: CASSRLVYNEQFF
CDR3 DNA: TGTGCCAGCAGCAGACTGGTCTACAATGAGCAGTTCTTC

V gene: TRBV3-1
D gene: TRBD2
J gene: TRBJ2-7
clone size: few
CDR3 protein: CASSRGRELYEQYF
CDR3 DNA: TGTGCCAGCAGCCGGGGGAGGGAGCTATACGAGCAGTACTTC

V gene: TRBV7-2
D gene: .
J gene: TRBJ2-1
clone size: once
CDR3 protein: CASSPRRALGGGEQFF
CDR3 DNA: TGTGCCAGCAGCCCCCGGAGGGCCCTAGGTGGGGGTGAGCAGTTCTTC

V gene: TRBV18
D gene: .
J gene: TRBJ2-1
clone size: few
CDR3 protein: CASSPSPGVYNEQFF
CDR3 DNA: TGTGCCAGCTCACCGAGTCCAGGGGTTTACAATGAGCAGTTCTTC

V gene: TRBV2
D gene: .
J gene: TRBJ2-7
clone size: .
CDR3 protein: CASSGGQPLIYEQYF
CDR3 DNA: TGTGCCAGCAGCGGGGGACAGCCACTGATCTACGAGCAGTACTTC

V gene: TRBV4-1
D gene: .
J gene: TRBJ1-2
clone size: .
CDR3 protein: CASSQAPTGPGLYGYTF
CDR3 DNA: TGCGCCAGCAGCCAAGCTCCTACAGGGCCGGGGCTCTATGGCTACACCTTC

V gene: TRBV28
D gene: .
J gene: TRBJ1-5
clone size: .
CDR3 protein: CASTRPNRVNQPQHF
CDR3 DNA: TGTGCCAGCACGAGGCCAAACCGGGTCAATCAGCCCCAGCATTTT

V gene: TRBV7-2
D gene: .
J gene: TRBJ2-5
clone size: few
CDR3 protein: CASSVRGEETQYF
CDR3 DNA: TGTGCCAGCAGCGTGCGGGGTGAAGAGACCCAGTACTTC

V gene: TRBV2
D gene: .
J gene: TRBJ2-1
clone size: .
CDR3 protein: CASTLGQEQFF
CDR3 DNA: TGTGCCAGTACACTAGGGCAAGAGCAGTTCTTC

V gene: TRBV7-8
D gene: .
J gene: TRBJ2-6
clone size: .
CDR3 protein: CASSLVAAASPSYNVLTF
CDR3 DNA: TGTGCCAGCAGCTTAGTTGCGGCAGCCAGTCCTTCCTACAACGTCCTGACTTTC

V gene: TRBV27
D gene: .
J gene: TRBJ1-5
clone size: .
CDR3 protein: CASSRTGRNNQPQHF
CDR3 DNA: TGTGCCAGCAGCCGGACCGGACGGAATAATCAGCCCCAGCATTTT

V gene: TRBV7-9
D gene: .
J gene: TRBJ2-5
clone size: once
CDR3 protein: CASLLVPSKETQYF
CDR3 DNA: TGTGCCAGCTTATTGGTGCCTTCGAAAGAGACCCAGTACTTC

V gene: TRBV19
D gene: .
J gene: TRBJ1-4
clone size: once
CDR3 protein: CASSMGGQNGKLFF
CDR3 DNA: TGTGCCAGTAGTATGGGTGGGCAGAACGGAAAACTGTTTTTT

V gene: TRBV6-5
D gene: .
J gene: TRBJ2-2
clone size: few
CDR3 protein: CATRGGGESTGELFF
CDR3 DNA: TGTGCCACGAGAGGGGGCGGGGAGAGCACCGGGGAGCTGTTTTTT

V gene: TRBV6-2/TRBV6-3
D gene: .
J gene: TRBJ1-1
clone size: .
CDR3 protein: CASSSSKTRTEAFF
CDR3 DNA: TGTGCCAGCAGTTCGAGCAAGACCCGCACTGAAGCTTTCTTT

V gene: TRBV13
D gene: TRBD2
J gene: TRBJ2-7
clone size: .
CDR3 protein: CASSDGLEREIPYEQYF
CDR3 DNA: TGTGCCAGCAGCGACGGACTGGAGCGGGAGATACCCTACGAGCAGTACTTC

V gene: TRBV20-1
D gene: TRBD2
J gene: TRBJ2-7
clone size: few
CDR3 protein: CSAHGTSGGAYEQYF
CDR3 DNA: TGCAGTGCTCACGGGACTAGCGGGGGGGCCTACGAGCAGTACTTC

V gene: TRBV5-5
D gene: TRBD1
J gene: TRBJ2-7
clone size: many
CDR3 protein: CASSATGGNTYEQYF
CDR3 DNA: TGTGCCAGCAGCGCTACAGGGGGAAATACCTACGAGCAGTACTTC

V gene: TRBV20-1
D gene: .
J gene: TRBJ2-1
clone size: few
CDR3 protein: CSAPPDRGGLTEQFF
CDR3 DNA: TGCAGTGCTCCGCCCGATCGTGGAGGTTTAACAGAGCAGTTCTTC

V gene: TRBV28
D gene: .
J gene: TRBJ2-4
clone size: .
CDR3 protein: CASSLEARQNKLAKNIQYF
CDR3 DNA: TGTGCCAGCAGTTTAGAAGCAAGACAGAATAAACTAGCCAAAAACATTCAGTACTTC

V gene: TRBV7-9
D gene: .
J gene: TRBJ1-2
clone size: few
CDR3 protein: CASSPYRNHYGYTF
CDR3 DNA: TGTGCCAGCAGCCCGTACAGGAATCACTATGGCTACACCTTC

V gene: TRBV7-9
D gene: TRBD2
J gene: TRBJ2-3
clone size: few
CDR3 protein: CASSSPGLAGGEDTDTQYF
CDR3 DNA: TGTGCCAGCAGCTCACCGGGACTAGCGGGAGGAGAGGACACAGATACGCAGTATTTT

V gene: TRBV29-1
D gene: .
J gene: TRBJ1-2
clone size: many
CDR3 protein: CSVEDGVIYGYTF
CDR3 DNA: TGCAGCGTGGAGGACGGCGTCATCTATGGCTACACCTTC

V gene: TRBV20-1
D gene: TRBD2
J gene: TRBJ2-1
clone size: .
CDR3 protein: CSARGTSLSSYNEQFF
CDR3 DNA: TGCAGTGCTAGGGGGACTAGCCTCAGCTCCTACAATGAGCAGTTCTTC

V gene: TRBV7-3
D gene: TRBD1
J gene: TRBJ1-3
clone size: .
CDR3 protein: CASSPAPGGLPGNTIYF
CDR3 DNA: TGTGCCAGCAGCCCCGCGCCAGGGGGACTTCCTGGAAACACCATATATTTT

V gene: TRBV6-1
D gene: .
J gene: TRBJ2-5
clone size: .
CDR3 protein: CAGSETPAFQETQYF
CDR3 DNA: TGTGCCGGCAGTGAAACTCCCGCTTTCCAAGAGACCCAGTACTTC

V gene: TRBV10-3
D gene: .
J gene: TRBJ1-1
clone size: .
CDR3 protein: CAIRGPQGAEAFF
CDR3 DNA: TGTGCCATCAGGGGCCCCCAGGGCGCTGAAGCTTTCTTT

V gene: TRBV2
D gene: .
J gene: TRBJ1-2
clone size: .
CDR3 protein: CASIPGTNGYTF
CDR3 DNA: TGTGCCAGCATCCCGGGGACGAATGGCTACACCTTC

V gene: TRBV24-1
D gene: TRBD1
J gene: TRBJ2-3
clone size: few
CDR3 protein: CAASDLQGKDTQYF
CDR3 DNA: TGTGCCGCCAGTGATTTACAGGGGAAGGATACGCAGTATTTT

V gene: TRBV7-3
D gene: TRBD1
J gene: TRBJ2-2
clone size: .
CDR3 protein: CASSLGPGTGGTGELFF
CDR3 DNA: TGTGCCAGCAGCTTAGGCCCCGGGACAGGGGGCACCGGGGAGCTGTTTTTT

V gene: TRBV12-3/TRBV12-4
D gene: .
J gene: TRBJ2-3
clone size: .
CDR3 protein: CASSRTRQADTQYF
CDR3 DNA: TGTGCCAGCAGTCGGACCAGACAAGCAGATACGCAGTATTTT

V gene: TRBV20-1
D gene: TRBD2
J gene: TRBJ2-7
clone size: .
CDR3 protein: CSARGPTTSGSSHEQYF
CDR3 DNA: TGCAGTGCTAGAGGCCCCACCACTAGCGGGAGCTCCCACGAGCAGTACTTC

V gene: TRBV6-1
D gene: TRBD2
J gene: TRBJ2-7
clone size: .
CDR3 protein: CASSEFRTSRDEQYF
CDR3 DNA: TGTGCCAGCAGTGAATTCCGGACTAGCAGGGACGAGCAGTACTTC

V gene: TRBV30
D gene: .
J gene: TRBJ1-2
clone size: .
CDR3 protein: CAWSGEAAFHYGYTF
CDR3 DNA: TGTGCCTGGAGCGGAGAGGCAGCCTTCCACTATGGCTACACCTTC

V gene: TRBV28
D gene: TRBD2
J gene: TRBJ2-5
clone size: .
CDR3 protein: CASSSSGRASRETQYF
CDR3 DNA: TGTGCCAGCAGTTCTAGCGGGAGGGCGTCGCGGGAGACCCAGTACTTC

V gene: TRBV7-9
D gene: .
J gene: TRBJ2-7
clone size: .
CDR3 protein: CASSEGGLATSYYEQYF
CDR3 DNA: TGTGCCAGCAGCGAGGGGGGGCTAGCTACGTCGTACTACGAGCAGTACTTC

V gene: TRBV7-8
D gene: .
J gene: TRBJ2-7
clone size: .
CDR3 protein: CASSLEEGAYEQYF
CDR3 DNA: TGTGCCAGCAGCTTAGAGGAGGGAGCCTACGAGCAGTACTTC

V gene: TRBV2
D gene: .
J gene: TRBJ2-5
clone size: .
CDR3 protein: CASHPRFQGRETQYF
CDR3 DNA: TGTGCCAGCCACCCAAGGTTCCAGGGCAGGGAGACCCAGTACTTC